This is a list of T cell receptor beta chains from one sample in a study of blood T cell repertoires in COVID-19. The method was immunoSEQ multiplex PCR; TCRdb's version includes in-frame clones alone and lacks a portion of them. The sample carries a few hundred thousand clones, approximately 89% recorded once. The sample consisted of PBMCs or T cells enriched from blood (not recorded which). These receptors were taken from a woman aged 45-59 years who had been exposed to COVID-19. The CDR3 runs from the conserved cysteine through the conserved F or W. A D gene is named only where the DNA matches it firmly. Rows may omit the clone size; those that give it use once, few, many or a size class.

v_gene,abundance,d_gene,len,j_gene,CDR3nt,CDR3aa
TRBV29-1,once,NA,11,TRBJ2-1,TGCAGCGTTGGTGGGGCATCTAGGCAGTTCTTC,CSVGGASRQFF
TRBV2,NA,TRBD1,15,TRBJ1-1,TGTGCCAGCAGACGTCTGACAGGGTCTAACACTGAAGCTTTCTTT,CASRRLTGSNTEAFF
TRBV19,NA,NA,14,TRBJ1-2,TGTGCCAGCAGTACCGGGTCCCTAGAGAGAGGCTACACCTTC,CASSTGSLERGYTF
TRBV30,NA,TRBD1,16,TRBJ1-4,TGTGCCTGGAGTGTACGGGGACAGACCAAAACGGGAAAACTGTTTTTT,CAWSVRGQTKTGKLFF
TRBV5-5,NA,NA,14,TRBJ1-2,TGTGCCAGCAGCTTGGACACATTAATCTATGGCTACACCTTC,CASSLDTLIYGYTF
TRBV5-4,NA,TRBD1,14,TRBJ1-3,TGTGCCAGCAGCTCGACAGGGTCTGGAAACACCATATATTTT,CASSSTGSGNTIYF
TRBV2,NA,TRBD1,16,TRBJ1-3,TGTGCCAGCTTGTTACCGACAGGGAACTCTGGAAACACCATATATTTT,CASLLPTGNSGNTIYF
TRBV7-2,NA,NA,13,TRBJ2-7,TGTGCCAGCAGCTTACGAGTATCCTACGAGCAGTACTTC,CASSLRVSYEQYF
TRBV28,NA,TRBD1,17,TRBJ2-2,TGTGCCAGCAGTACAAGAGGGACAGGGTGGGGCACCGGGGAGCTGTTTTTT,CASSTRGTGWGTGELFF
TRBV30,NA,TRBD2,15,TRBJ2-1,TGTGCCTGGAATAGGGGCTCCGGGGGGAGTAATGAGCAGTTCTTC,CAWNRGSGGSNEQFF
TRBV6-1,NA,TRBD1,16,TRBJ1-5,TGTGCCAGCAGTGGACAGGGGGCCGGACTCAATCAGCCCCAGCATTTT,CASSGQGAGLNQPQHF
TRBV28,NA,TRBD1,16,TRBJ2-3,TGTGCCAGCAGTCCACTGGGACAGGGCCGCACAGATACGCAGTATTTT,CASSPLGQGRTDTQYF
TRBV5-1,NA,TRBD1,15,TRBJ2-1,TGCGCCAGCAGCTCCCCGGGACAGGGATACAATGAGCAGTTCTTC,CASSSPGQGYNEQFF
TRBV15,NA,NA,13,TRBJ2-5,TGTGCCACCGGCAAGGCGGAGGTTGGGTCCCAGTACTTC,CATGKAEVGSQYF
TRBV6-1,NA,TRBD1,15,TRBJ2-7,TGTGCCAGCAGTGAAGAAGGACAGGGTCCCTACGAGCAGTACTTC,CASSEEGQGPYEQYF
TRBV27,NA,TRBD1,14,TRBJ1-2,TGTGCCAGCAGTTTATCCCGACAGGGGGCGGGCTACACCTTC,CASSLSRQGAGYTF
TRBV28,NA,TRBD1,14,TRBJ2-2,TGTGCCAGCAGGGAGACAGGGAAGGCCGGGGAGCTGTTTTTT,CASRETGKAGELFF
TRBV7-9,NA,NA,16,TRBJ1-4,TGTGCCAGCAGCGCAAAACAGGGTTCAACTAATGAAAAACTGTTTTTT,CASSAKQGSTNEKLFF
TRBV5-1,NA,NA,17,TRBJ2-1,TGCGCCAGCAGCTTGGTGGGTAGCGGAAGCTCCTACAATGAGCAGTTCTTC,CASSLVGSGSSYNEQFF
TRBV28,NA,NA,16,TRBJ2-5,TGTGCCAGCAGTTCACCGGGACAAAAAGTTAAAGAGACCCAGTACTTC,CASSSPGQKVKETQYF
TRBV18,NA,TRBD2,17,TRBJ2-1,TGTGCCAGCTCACCTCCCCCCGGACTAGCCCAAATGAATGAGCAGTTCTTC,CASSPPPGLAQMNEQFF
TRBV24-1,NA,TRBD1,17,TRBJ1-5,TGTGCCACCAGTGATGCCAGGACAGGAACGAGCAATCAGCCCCAGCATTTT,CATSDARTGTSNQPQHF
TRBV10-3,NA,NA,14,TRBJ2-1,TGTGCCATCAGTACCGGGACTGACGCCAATGAGCAGTTCTTC,CAISTGTDANEQFF
TRBV6-5,NA,TRBD1,15,TRBJ2-7,TGTGCCAGCAGTTCTGGGACAGGCGGAGACTACGAGCAGTACTTC,CASSSGTGGDYEQYF
TRBV7-2,NA,TRBD1,17,TRBJ2-1,TGTGCCAGCAGCTTAGTGGGGGACAGAGGAAGATACAATGAGCAGTTCTTC,CASSLVGDRGRYNEQFF
TRBV5-6,NA,NA,14,TRBJ1-2,TGTGCCAGCAGCTTGACCGACAATAACTATGGCTACACCTTC,CASSLTDNNYGYTF
TRBV7-9,NA,NA,18,TRBJ2-5,TGTGCCAGCACCAAGGGAGGAGCCGTTCTTCCACGAGCGGAGACCCAGTACTTC,CASTKGGAVLPRAETQYF
TRBV3-1/TRBV3-2,NA,TRBD1,14,TRBJ2-3,TGTGCCAGCAGCCCAAGACAGGGCATCGATACGCAGTATTTT,CASSPRQGIDTQYF
TRBV9,many,TRBD1,14,TRBJ1-2,TGTGCCAGCAGCCCACAGGGGGGCAACTATGGCTACACCTTC,CASSPQGGNYGYTF
TRBV30,NA,TRBD2,16,TRBJ2-5,TGTGCCTGGAGTCCCGGGGTGCTAGCGGGGGTTGAGACCCAGTACTTC,CAWSPGVLAGVETQYF
TRBV3-1/TRBV3-2,NA,NA,12,TRBJ2-7,TGTGCCAGCAGCCAAGACGTGAGAGAGCAGTACTTC,CASSQDVREQYF
TRBV29-1,NA,NA,13,TRBJ1-2,TGCAGCGTTGCGCGATCGGAGAACTATGGCTACACCTTC,CSVARSENYGYTF
TRBV5-1,NA,TRBD1,13,TRBJ2-7,TGCGCCAGCAGCCGGGACAGCAACTACGAGCAGTACTTC,CASSRDSNYEQYF
TRBV18,NA,NA,14,TRBJ2-5,TGTGCCAGCTCACCACAGCATAAGCAAGAGACCCAGTACTTC,CASSPQHKQETQYF
TRBV5-4,NA,NA,15,TRBJ1-4,TGTGCCAGCAGCCCGAGGGGGACGGACAATGAAAAACTGTTTTTT,CASSPRGTDNEKLFF
TRBV15,NA,NA,15,TRBJ2-7,TGTGCCACCAGCACCGGGGTAGCGGAGCCCTACGAGCAGTACTTC,CATSTGVAEPYEQYF
TRBV30,once,NA,14,TRBJ1-6,TGTGCCTGGAGAGTATCTGGGGGCGATTCACCCCTCCACTTT,CAWRVSGGDSPLHF
TRBV12-3/TRBV12-4,once,NA,11,TRBJ2-7,TGTGCCAGCAGTTTCATGTACGAGCAGTACTTC,CASSFMYEQYF
TRBV4-2,NA,NA,17,TRBJ2-5,TGTGCCAGCAGCCAAGAATTGGGGGCTGCCTCGGGGTTTGGCCAGTACTTC,CASSQELGAASGFGQYF
TRBV18,few,TRBD1,12,TRBJ2-1,TGTGCCAGCTCACCTGCAGGGGGCTCGTGGTTCTTC,CASSPAGGSWFF
TRBV19,NA,TRBD1,15,TRBJ1-4,TGTGCCAGTAGTATACCGGGACAGGTAGTTAGAAAACTGTTTTTT,CASSIPGQVVRKLFF
TRBV4-1,NA,NA,13,TRBJ2-3,TGCGCCAGCAGCCAAGAGGACGGGGTTACGCAGTATTTT,CASSQEDGVTQYF
TRBV6-2/TRBV6-3,NA,NA,15,TRBJ1-6,TGTGCCAGCAGTTTGGACAGAACAAATAATTCACCCCTCCACTTT,CASSLDRTNNSPLHF
TRBV2,NA,NA,13,TRBJ2-1,TGTGCCAGCAGGAGGGCTAGTGGGGATGAGCAGTTCTTC,CASRRASGDEQFF
TRBV5-7,NA,TRBD2,15,TRBJ2-7,TGTGCCAGCAGACCGGGACTAGCGGTTCCCTACGAGCAGTACTTC,CASRPGLAVPYEQYF
TRBV2,NA,NA,14,TRBJ2-1,TGTGCCAGCAGTGGTTTCTTGGAGAACAATGAGCAGTTCTTC,CASSGFLENNEQFF
TRBV7-2,NA,NA,13,TRBJ1-2,TGTGCCAGCAGCCCGGACATTAGAGGAGGCTACACCTTC,CASSPDIRGGYTF
TRBV30,NA,TRBD1,14,TRBJ1-6,TGTGCCTGGGGGACAGACTCCTATAATTCACCCCTCCACTTT,CAWGTDSYNSPLHF